These 27 T cell receptor beta chains were sequenced from one sample in a study of T-cell reconstitution after alpha-beta-depleted transplantation in children. Unique molecular identifiers were incorporated when the TCRbeta library was constructed. TCRdb independently ran MiXCR on the PCR reads; one entry per CDR3 protein. The sample has around 380,000 distinct CDR3 sequences, about a tenth seen once. The source material was PBMCs from the stem cell graft donor, sampled from the stem cell graft. The receptors come from a human donor who donated a stem cell graft to a child with acute myeloid leukemia.

A remark on this clonotype: The junction shows a germline mismatch at one end, possibly a read error. The chain recombines TRBV29-1 with TRBJ2-1; D ambiguous. Germline V lookup: CDR1 SQVTM, CDR2 ANQGSEA. This CDR3 comprises 16 residues. The CDR3 bases are TGCAGCGTTGATTTAGAGCTGGGAATTTACTACAATGAGCACTTCTTC. Amino acid sequence: CSVDLELGIYYNEHFF.

This clonotype was counted ten times or more. The chain carries TRBV5-1 and TRBJ1-1; 8 bases line up with TRBD1. Germline-derived CDR1 and CDR2 are SGHRS and YFSETQ. The CDR3 is 15 amino acids. The V and J ends lost 0 bases and 3 bases, in that order; junction bases with no gene match: 4. Written as DNA, the CDR3 is TGCGCCAGCAGCTTGGAGGGGGACAGGTACACTGAAGCTTTCTTT. As protein: CASSLEGDRYTEAFF.

The V and J genes are TRBV5-1 and TRBJ1-1; 9 bases match TRBD1. The CDR3 totals 17 residues. The V and J ends lost 1 base and 0 bases, in that order; junction bases with no gene match: 7. Germline V gene data show CDR1 as SGHRS and CDR2 as YFSETQ. The CDR3 region is CASSLYDRGSLNTEAFF. CDR3 sequence (DNA): TGCGCCAGCAGCTTGTATGACAGGGGGTCCTTGAACACTGAAGCTTTCTTT.

V is TRBV7-2 and J is TRBJ2-7, with a weak D call TRBD2 (6 bases). V dropped 2 bases and J dropped 0 bases, with 11 bases sitting between them. The CDR3 is made up of 15 amino acids. Germline lookup yields CDR1 SGHTA and CDR2 FQGNSA. CDR3 coding DNA: TGTGCCAGCAGCTTATATAGCGGTTACTCCTACGAGCAGTACTTC. Amino acids: CASSLYSGYSYEQYF.

This clonotype has only a few counts. This chain connects TRBV4-2 to TRBJ2-3; no firm D call. The CDR3 spans 14 residues. V lost 2 bases to trimming and J lost 4 bases, with 10 bases between them. Germline CDR1 LGHNA, CDR2 YNFKEQ. CDR3 nucleotide sequence: TGTGCCAGCAGCCAATGGGTAGGTTCAGATACGCAGTATTTT. Translation: CASSQWVGSDTQYF.

This chain uses TRBV4-2 with TRBJ2-7; D uncertain. CDR3 length: 14 amino acids. From germline, CDR1 is LGHNA and CDR2 YNFKEQ. Trimming removed 6 bases at V and 0 bases at J, with 12 bases between. Written as DNA, the CDR3 is TGTGCCAGCAGGCCCCGGGTCGACTCCTACGAGCAGTACTTC. Translation gives CASRPRVDSYEQYF.

The chain carries TRBV27 and TRBJ2-2, with TRBD1 matching 9 bases. The trim removed 6 bases at V and 6 bases at J, leaving 5 bases unmatched. This CDR3 is built from 14 residues. Germline CDR1 reads MNHEY; CDR2 reads SMNVEV (reference sequence). The CDR3 reads CASRRDRAAGELFF. DNA for the CDR3: TGTGCCAGCAGACGGGACAGGGCCGCCGGGGAGCTGTTTTTT.

This clonotype was seen only a few times. This rearrangement joins TRBV27 to TRBJ1-2; no reliable D call. The CDR3 extends over 14 amino acids. V shed 4 bases and J shed 4 bases, with 13 bases lying between them. Germline V lookup: CDR1 MNHEY, CDR2 SMNVEV (reference sequence). The CDR3 here is CASSSFGLTYGYTF. The CDR3 coding sequence is TGTGCCAGCAGTTCCTTCGGACTAACCTATGGCTACACCTTC.

V gene TRBV5-1 combines with J gene TRBJ1-2; 9 positions agree with TRBD1. V lost 0 bases, J lost 6 bases, and 9 bases stayed unmatched. Germline loops: CDR1 SGHRS, CDR2 YFSETQ. The CDR3 runs 16 residues. CDR3 amino acids: CASSLGNPRQGDGYTF. CDR3 nucleotides: TGCGCCAGCAGCTTGGGTAATCCTCGACAGGGGGATGGCTACACCTTC. The complete variable domain, with remaining parts taken from reference TRBV5-1 and TRBJ1-2, reads KAGVTQTPRYLIKTRGQQVTLSCSPISGHRSVSWYQQTPGQGLQFLFEYFSETQRNKGNFPGRFSGRQFSNSRSEMNVSTLELGDSALYLCASSLGNPRQGDGYTFGSGTRLTVV.

The gene calls are TRBV5-1 and TRBJ2-2; no clear D gene. In germline, CDR1 is SGHRS, CDR2 YFSETQ. The V end lost 1 base, the J end lost 4 bases, and 11 bases lay between the germline ends. The length of the CDR3 is 15 residues. The CDR3 here is CASSLSPGFTGELFF. In DNA form, the CDR3 reads TGCGCCAGCAGCTTGTCTCCGGGTTTCACCGGGGAGCTGTTTTTT.

This clonotype has just a few counts. This chain joins TRBV30 and TRBJ2-5; D remains ambiguous. Trimming cost V 0 bases and J 5 bases, with 7 bases left between them. The germline V gene has CDR1 GTSNPN and CDR2 SVGIG (reference sequence). The CDR3 is made up of 12 amino acids. CDR3 loop: CAWSVQAETQYF. The CDR3 coding sequence is TGTGCCTGGAGTGTACAAGCGGAGACCCAGTACTTC.

This clonotype showed up just a few times. This chain uses TRBV5-6 with TRBJ2-7; no firm D call. CDR1 and CDR2 (germline): SGHDT, YYEEEE. Trimming stripped 3 bases from V and 0 bases from J, with 7 bases between. The CDR3 is made up of 13 amino acids. Written as DNA, the CDR3 is TGTGCCAGCAGCTGGGCACACTCCTACGAGCAGTACGTC. This gives the protein CASSWAHSYEQYV.

This clonotype showed up many times. In nucleotides, the CDR3 is TGCAGTGCTAGAGCGTCGGGAGGGCGATTTTCAGAGACCCAGTACTTC. It is translated as CSARASGGRFSETQYF. The rearrangement links TRBV20-1 to TRBJ2-5, with 8 bases matching TRBD2. V lost 1 base, J lost 4 bases, and 11 bases stayed unmatched. The length of the CDR3 is 16 residues. The germline V gene has CDR1 DFQATT and CDR2 SNEGSKA (reference sequence).

This clonotype was recorded many times. V usage is TRBV5-1 and J usage is TRBJ2-5; D unclear. The CDR3 is 12 residues long. Per the germline V gene, CDR1 is SGHRS and CDR2 is YFSETQ. The V gene lost 0 bases and the J gene lost 5 bases, with 5 bases spanning the gap. CDR3 in amino acids: CASSLAMETQYF. CDR3 in DNA: TGCGCCAGCAGCTTGGCAATGGAGACCCAGTACTTC.

The rearrangement joins TRBV20-1 to TRBJ2-3, with a weak D call TRBD2 (6 bases). V lost 3 bases and J 5 bases, leaving 18 bases between the germline ends. The CDR3 runs 15 residues. From germline, CDR1 is DFQATT and CDR2 SNEGSKA (reference sequence). CDR3 region: CSARRGEVGGDTQYF. DNA of the CDR3: TGCAGTGCTAGGCGGGGAGAGGTTGGGGGAGATACGCAGTATTTT.

This chain links TRBV29-1 with TRBJ2-3; 9 bases agree with TRBD2. The CDR3 runs 14 residues. Germline CDR1 reads SQVTM; CDR2 reads ANQGSEA. V dropped 4 bases and J dropped 1; count of bases not matched to a gene: 3. CDR3 bases: TGCAGCGTTGCCGCGGGGGGGCGCACAGATACGCAGTATTTT. Residues: CSVAAGGRTDTQYF.

This clonotype has ten or more counts. The chain carries TRBV6-5 and TRBJ2-5, with 9 bases fitting TRBD1. From germline, CDR1 is MNHEY and CDR2 SVGAGI. The CDR3 totals 13 residues. Germline trimming cut 6 bases from V and 4 bases from J; bases unmatched to any gene: 3. The CDR3 here is CASRGQGPETQYF. DNA of the CDR3: TGTGCCAGCAGGGGACAGGGTCCAGAGACCCAGTACTTC.

This chain links TRBV6-1 with TRBJ2-7; no reliable D call. The CDR3 extends over 13 amino acids. V dropped 2 bases and J dropped 0 bases, with 5 bases sitting between them. Germline V lookup: CDR1 MNHNS, CDR2 SASEGT. The CDR3 DNA reads as TGTGCCAGCAGTGAACGCAGCTCCTACGAGCAGTACGTC. It is translated as CASSERSSYEQYV.

There are a few counts of this clonotype. This chain joins TRBV6-2 or TRBV6-3 and TRBJ2-3, with 7 bases identical to TRBD2. The CDR3 runs to 18 residues. J lost 5 bases, V lost 2 bases, and 16 bases had no gene match. Looked up from germline, CDR1 is MNHEY and CDR2 is SVGEGT. This CDR3 is CASSYRPALAALEDTQYF. CDR3 coding DNA: TGTGCCAGCAGTTACCGTCCCGCCCTAGCGGCCCTTGAAGATACGCAGTATTTT.

This clonotype was seen a few times. J is TRBJ2-1 and V is TRBV4-1, with 7 nucleotides matching TRBD2. V gave up 0 bases and J gave up 7 bases; unmatched junction bases: 9. The CDR3 is 16 residues long. The germline V gene encodes CDR1 MGHRA and CDR2 YSYEKL. The CDR3 nucleotides are TGCGCCAGCAGCCAAGATCTTTGGGAGGGCCAAAATGAGCAGTTCTTC. Translated: CASSQDLWEGQNEQFF.

V and J are TRBV4-2 and TRBJ2-5; TRBD2 matches at 14 bases. From germline, CDR1 is LGHNA and CDR2 YNFKEQ. Trimming cost V 1 base and J 5 bases; bases outside gene matches: 3. CDR3 length: 16 amino acids. The CDR3 sequence: CASSQGLAGGFETQYF. CDR3 DNA: TGTGCCAGCAGCCAAGGACTAGCGGGAGGGTTTGAGACCCAGTACTTC.

This clonotype showed up just a few times. This chain uses TRBV6-1 with TRBJ1-2, with 7 positions matching TRBD1. V was clipped by 8 bases and J by 3 bases; unmatched bases: 6. The CDR3 has 13 residues. From germline, CDR1 is MNHNS and CDR2 SASEGT. The CDR3, as DNA: TGTGCCAGCCGGGCCAGGGGGGACTATGGCTACACCTTC. This translates into CASRARGDYGYTF.

This chain uses TRBV20-1 with TRBJ2-5, with a possible D match to TRBD2 (6 bases). Germline CDR1 and CDR2: DFQATT and SNEGSKA (reference sequence). This CDR3 region has 15 residues. The ends were cut back, 4 bases at V and 3 bases at J, with 18 bases in the middle. The CDR3 DNA reads TGCAGTGCTATAGCGGACCTACGGGGAAAAGAGACCCAGTACTTC. Amino acid sequence: CSAIADLRGKETQYF.

This clonotype was observed at least ten times. V usage is TRBV11-2 and J usage is TRBJ1-2, with unresolved D. Trimming shortened V by 6 bases and J by 5 bases, and 10 bases separated the two germline ends. CDR1 SGHAT and CDR2 FQNNGV come from the germline V gene. The CDR3 has 12 amino acids. This chain's CDR3 is CASSRAPYGYTF. The CDR3 nucleotides read TGTGCCAGCAGTAGGGCCCCATATGGCTACACCTTC.

This clonotype appeared a few times. The J gene is TRBJ2-4, the V gene TRBV20-1; TRBD1 might be the D (6 bases). The V end was cut by 6 bases, the J end by 4 bases, with 13 bases between. This CDR3 has 13 amino acids. Per germline, CDR1 DFQATT and CDR2 SNEGSKA (reference sequence). The CDR3 nucleotides read TGCAGTGCCCTAGCACAGGGAAAAAACATTCAGTACTTC. Residues: CSALAQGKNIQYF.

The CDR3 DNA is TGTGCCAGCAGCCAAGATCTGGGCGGGGATCAGCCCCAGCATTTT. This encodes CASSQDLGGDQPQHF. This chain connects TRBV3-1 to TRBJ1-5; D uncertain. Per germline, CDR1 LGHDT and CDR2 YNNKEL (reference sequence). The CDR3 extends over 15 amino acids. The V end lost 0 bases, the J end lost 5 bases, and 11 bases lay between the germline ends.

This clonotype showed up many times. The chain is built from TRBV3-1 and TRBJ1-2; D uncertain. V lost 1 base and J 4 bases, leaving 13 bases between the germline ends. There are 15 residues in the CDR3. Germline CDR1 and CDR2: LGHDT and YNNKEL (reference sequence). The CDR3, as DNA: TGTGCCAGCAGCCAAGTGGCAGGCAGCTCCTATGGCTACACCTTC. The encoded protein is CASSQVAGSSYGYTF.